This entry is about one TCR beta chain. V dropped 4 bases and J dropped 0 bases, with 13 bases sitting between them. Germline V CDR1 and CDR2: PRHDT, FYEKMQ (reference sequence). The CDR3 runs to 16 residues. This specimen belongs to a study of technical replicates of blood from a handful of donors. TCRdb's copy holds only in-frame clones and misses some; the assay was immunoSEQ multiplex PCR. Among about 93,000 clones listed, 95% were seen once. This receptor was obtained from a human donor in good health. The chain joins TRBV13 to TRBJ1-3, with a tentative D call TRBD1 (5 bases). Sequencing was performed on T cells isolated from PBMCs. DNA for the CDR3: TGTGCCAGCAGCTACCGGGACTTACGCTCTGGAAACACCATATATTTT. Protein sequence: CASSYRDLRSGNTIYF.